The entry that follows covers one T cell receptor beta chain sequence. Cohorts were determined from participant-reported clinical history. The data originate from a study of blood T cell repertoires in COVID-19. V lost 0 bases and J 8 bases, leaving 7 bases between the germline ends. Germline V gives CDR1 MNHEY, CDR2 SVGAGI. The CDR3 runs 12 residues. Clones were sequenced by immunoSEQ multiplex PCR, and TCRdb holds only the in-frame ones, with some missing. The repertoire has some 190,000 clones, about 82% of them found once; the top ten carry 5.6%. Sequencing was performed on PBMCs or T cells enriched from blood (not recorded which). This TCR was recovered from a man aged 40-49 years with acute COVID-19. This rearrangement joins TRBV6-5 to TRBJ1-2; D gene unclear. CDR3 residues: CASSYSGRGYTF. CDR3 DNA sequence: TGTGCCAGCAGTTACTCGGGCCGGGGCTACACCTTC.